The 15 T cell receptor beta chains below were found in one sample sequenced in a study of breast tumors, draining lymph nodes, adjacent tissues. TCRdb re-derived calls from the multiplex PCR reads in MiXCR, one entry per CDR3 protein. The repertoire holds fewer than 250,000 distinct CDR3 sequences, with approximately 31% as singletons. Samples came from axillary lymph nodes draining the breast cancer. Sequenced input: axillary lymph node tissue. These TCRs come from a female donor with breast cancer. Some clones in this sample may be carry-over from other donors' samples.

This clonotype was counted ten times or more. In nucleotides, the CDR3 is TGCGCCAGCAGCTTGGCCCCCACAGGGTCGCGTGAAAAACTGTTTTTT. Amino acid sequence: CASSLAPTGSREKLFF. This chain connects TRBV5-1 to TRBJ1-4, with D possibly TRBD1 on 6 matching bases. The CDR3 runs to 16 residues. The ends were cut back, 0 bases at V and 7 bases at J, with 16 bases in the middle. In germline, CDR1 is SGHRS, CDR2 YFSETQ. The variable domain in full, with the rest retrieved from reference TRBV5-1 and TRBJ1-4, is KAGVTQTPRYLIKTRGQQVTLSCSPISGHRSVSWYQQTPGQGLQFLFEYFSETQRNKGNFPGRFSGRQFSNSRSEMNVSTLELGDSALYLCASSLAPTGSREKLFFGSGTQLSVL.

Points on this clonotype: A much larger clone is a single base away; this may be a read error. The chain couples TRBV5-1 to TRBJ2-7, with D maybe TRBD1 (5 bases). Germline CDR1 is SGHRS and CDR2 is YFSETQ. The CDR3 runs to 13 residues. The CDR3 spells CASSLLGQYDQYF. The CDR3, as DNA: TGCGCCAGCAGCTTGTTGGGGCAGTACGACCAGTACTTC.

This clonotype was observed at least ten times. V is TRBV5-6 and J is TRBJ2-3, with 7 bases matching TRBD1. The CDR3 length is 15 residues. Germline loops: CDR1 SGHDT, CDR2 YYEEEE. The J segment lost 4 bases and the V segment lost 7 bases, leaving 12 bases of the junction unmatched. The CDR3 DNA reads TGTGCCAGCGGCGAGACAGGGAATGAAGCAGATACGCAGTATTTT. Residues: CASGETGNEADTQYF.

This clonotype was detected ten times or more. V is TRBV4-2 and J is TRBJ2-3, with D tentatively TRBD2 (5 bases). Trimming shortened V by 1 base and J by 4 bases, and 12 bases separated the two germline ends. The CDR3 has 15 amino acids. Per germline, CDR1 LGHNA and CDR2 YNFKEQ. The CDR3 protein is CASSQVRGRADTQYF. CDR3 in DNA: TGTGCCAGCAGCCAAGTCCGCGGGCGGGCAGATACGCAGTATTTT.

This clonotype appeared a single time. This sequence may be a read error, since a much larger clone differs from it by one base. This chain joins TRBV28 and TRBJ1-2; D possibly corresponds to TRBD1 (6 bases). This CDR3 is built from 12 residues. Germline V lookup: CDR1 MDHEN, CDR2 SYDVKM. In nucleotides, the CDR3 is TGTGCCTGCAGGCTTAACAGGGAAGGCTACACCTTC. Amino acids: CACRLNREGYTF.

Regarding this clonotype: A much larger clone is a single base away; this may be a read error. This chain joins TRBV6-2 or TRBV6-3 and TRBJ2-1; D is unclear. The germline gives CDR1 MNHEY, CDR2 SVGEGT. This CDR3 is built from 14 residues. The CDR3 loop reads CAGSPLAGRNEQFF. CDR3 nucleotide sequence: TGTGCCGGCAGCCCCCTGGCAGGCCGAAATGAGCAGTTCTTC.

This clonotype was detected ten times or more. The chain has TRBV20-1 and TRBJ1-5; no definite D call. Per germline, CDR1 DFQATT and CDR2 SNEGSKA (reference sequence). The ends were cut back, 0 bases at V and 3 bases at J, with 12 bases in the middle. The CDR3 covers 15 residues. In DNA, the CDR3 is TGCAGTGCTAGAGAATTCAGCAGATTCAATCAGCCCCAGCATTTT. Translating gives CSAREFSRFNQPQHF.

This clonotype was observed at least ten times. The chain combines TRBV20-1 with TRBJ2-2, with 11 positions matching TRBD2. V trimming: 0 bases; J trimming: 2 bases; junction bases outside the gene matches: 8. Germline V gene data show CDR1 as DFQATT and CDR2 as SNEGSKA (reference sequence). The CDR3 has 18 residues. CDR3 coding DNA: TGCAGTGCTAGAGAGGGATCACTAGCGGGAGCCAACACCGGGGAGCTGTTTTTT. It specifies CSAREGSLAGANTGELFF.

This clonotype has at least ten counts. The chain employs TRBV20-1 and TRBJ2-5; D perhaps matches TRBD1 (6 bases). V shed 6 bases and J shed 9 bases, with 11 bases lying between them. CDR1 and CDR2 from the germline V gene are DFQATT and SNEGSKA (reference sequence). This CDR3 region has 10 residues. The CDR3 DNA sequence: TGCAGTGCAGAAGGGGGTCCCCAGTACTTC. This encodes CSAEGGPQYF.

The V and J genes are TRBV19 and TRBJ1-6; D uncertain. Germline loops: CDR1 LNHDA, CDR2 SQIVND (reference sequence). This CDR3 comprises 15 residues. The V end lost 10 bases, the J end lost 0 bases, and 13 bases lay between the germline ends. The CDR3 spells CATKEGSSYNSPLHF. In DNA form, the CDR3 reads TGTGCCACCAAGGAGGGCAGCTCCTATAATTCACCCCTCCACTTT.

This clonotype was seen at least ten times. The V gene is TRBV29-1, the J gene TRBJ1-1, with D maybe TRBD1 (5 bases). This CDR3 contains 11 residues. CDR1 is SQVTM and CDR2 is ANQGSEA in the germline V gene. CDR3 protein: CSGTGNTEAFF. The CDR3 DNA sequence: TGCAGTGGTACAGGGAACACTGAAGCTTTCTTT.

There are many counts of this clonotype. This rearrangement joins TRBV5-1 to TRBJ2-2, with D tentatively TRBD2 (5 bases). This CDR3 is 17 amino acids long. The germline gives CDR1 SGHRS, CDR2 YFSETQ. The germline V and J ends were trimmed by 0 bases and 8 bases, with 20 bases remaining between them. DNA for the CDR3: TGCGCCAGCAGCTTGGCATCGGGGAGAGATATTTTGGGGGAGCTGTTTTTT. It is translated as CASSLASGRDILGELFF.

This clonotype occurred many times. This sequence joins TRBV6-6 and TRBJ2-5; D may be TRBD1 or TRBD2 (5 bases each). This CDR3 region has 15 residues. The germline V and J ends were trimmed by 6 bases and 1 base, with 15 bases remaining between them. Germline V CDR1 and CDR2: MNHNY, SVGAGI (reference sequence). CDR3 nucleotides: TGTGCCAGCAGGGGGACCGAGTTTACCCAAGAGACCCAGTACTTC. Its translation is CASRGTEFTQETQYF.

This sequence joins TRBV7-2 and TRBJ2-5; D unclear. V lost 1 base, J lost 5 bases, and 8 bases lay in between. The germline V gene has CDR1 SGHTA and CDR2 FQGNSA. CDR3 length: 13 residues. In DNA, the CDR3 is TGTGCCAGCAGCTTAGGCAAGCGTGAGACCCAGTACTTC. Translating gives CASSLGKRETQYF.

The chain joins TRBV15 to TRBJ1-1; TRBD1 matches 7 bases. Germline V gives CDR1 LNHNV, CDR2 YYDKDF (reference sequence). The CDR3 sequence is 17 residues long. V shed 5 bases and J 1 base; nucleotides not matched to a gene: 13. DNA for the CDR3: TGTGCCACCAGCCGCCTTTGGACAGGAGAGAAGAACACTGAAGCTTTCTTT. It specifies CATSRLWTGEKNTEAFF.